The T cell receptor beta chain described here comes from a study of Ad26.COV2.S vaccination and SARS-CoV-2 variants. Study background: In the COV1001 trial, the donor was in the Ad26.COV2.S arm.

The treatment: around 19 received Ad26.COV2.S at low or high dose, single or two shots; about 5 received placebo; per-sample allocation not given. Specimens were obtained on day 63 following the first vaccine or placebo injection. Here immunoSEQ multiplex PCR was the method, and the copy in TCRdb shows in-frame clones only, minus some. The sample has over 400,000 clones, over 80% seen once; the top ten hold roughly 1.7%. Trimming removed 0 bases from V and 10 bases from J; junction bases left unmatched: 4. The germline gives CDR1 SGHRS, CDR2 YFSETQ. The length of the CDR3 is 14 residues. The chain uses TRBV5-1 and TRBJ1-6; TRBD1 aligns across 7 bases. Sequenced material: peripheral blood, taken in a trial of Ad26.COV2.S vaccine versus placebo. The receptor comes from a person aged 18-60 years who received the Ad26.COV2.S COVID-19 vaccine or a placebo. In DNA form, the CDR3 reads TGCGCCAGCAGCTTGGAGGCAGGGGGGTCACCCCTCCACTTT. Protein product: CASSLEAGGSPLHF.